Reported below is one T cell receptor beta chain. Trimming took off 0 bases at V and 4 bases at J, with 10 bases between the two ends. CDR1 and CDR2 (germline): SGHDT, YYEEEE. The CDR3 loop spans 15 amino acids. 0.5 to 1 ug RNA was reverse transcribed with random hexamers. A multiplex approach, immunoSEQ multiplex PCR, amplified TCR beta CDR3 across 54 Vbeta and 13 Jbeta. From the immunoSEQ multiplex PCR reads, TCRdb called clonotypes with MiXCR, one entry per CDR3 protein. The sample includes about 180,000 distinct CDR3 sequences, 90% to 95% of them seen just once. This sample is drawn from a study of CD8 T cells in Susac syndrome.

The chain combines TRBV5-6 with TRBJ2-2, with D perhaps matching TRBD1 (5 bases). The receptor was isolated from a human donor with Susac syndrome. The specimen sequenced was CD4+ T cells from PBMCs. The CDR3 is CASSLAQDLTGELFF. CDR3 DNA: TGTGCCAGCAGCTTGGCACAGGACCTCACCGGGGAGCTGTTTTTT.